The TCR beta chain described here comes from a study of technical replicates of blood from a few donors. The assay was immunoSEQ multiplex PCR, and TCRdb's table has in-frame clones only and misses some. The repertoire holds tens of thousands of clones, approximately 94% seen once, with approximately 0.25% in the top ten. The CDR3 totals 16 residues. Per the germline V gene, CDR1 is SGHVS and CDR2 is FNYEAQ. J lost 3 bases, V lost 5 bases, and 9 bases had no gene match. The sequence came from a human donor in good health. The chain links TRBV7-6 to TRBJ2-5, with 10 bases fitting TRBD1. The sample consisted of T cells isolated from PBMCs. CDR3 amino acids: CASSPAFGTGEETQYF. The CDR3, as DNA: TGTGCCAGCAGCCCCGCTTTCGGGACAGGGGAAGAGACCCAGTACTTC. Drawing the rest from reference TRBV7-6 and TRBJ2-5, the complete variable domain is GAGVSQSPRYKVTKRGQDVALRCDPISGHVSLYWYRQALGQGPEFLTYFNYEAQQDKSGLPNDRFSAERPEGSISTLTIQRTEQRDSAMYRCASSPAFGTGEETQYFGPGTRLLVL.